The sequence of this T cell receptor (beta chain) was determined in a study of T cells in Graves' hyperthyroidism and ophthalmopathy. Whole-study results and caveats: Blood also showed most of the thyroid clonotypes that were expanded above 0.001.

In this sample, this clonotype turned up many times. Its antigen is unidentified. Germline assignment: CDR1 SGHAT and CDR2 FQNNGV. CDR3 length equals 14 residues. Deletions cut 5 bases from V and 1 base from J, with 9 bases between. Researchers amplified the TCR beta CDR3 regions from RNA transcripts. An initial round of RT-PCR targeting the TCR CDR3 relied on the HTBI primer set. TCRdb re-analysed the multiplex PCR reads in MiXCR, keeping a single row per CDR3 protein. The sample has hundreds of thousands of distinct CDR3 sequences, 16% seen once. The material sequenced was blood. The receptor's source is a middle-aged woman with Graves' ophthalmopathy. V is TRBV11-2 and J is TRBJ2-1; possible D gene TRBD1, 6 bases. In nucleotides, the CDR3 is TGTGCCAGCAGCCAGACAGGTTCCTACAATGAGCAGTTCTTC. It is translated as CASSQTGSYNEQFF.